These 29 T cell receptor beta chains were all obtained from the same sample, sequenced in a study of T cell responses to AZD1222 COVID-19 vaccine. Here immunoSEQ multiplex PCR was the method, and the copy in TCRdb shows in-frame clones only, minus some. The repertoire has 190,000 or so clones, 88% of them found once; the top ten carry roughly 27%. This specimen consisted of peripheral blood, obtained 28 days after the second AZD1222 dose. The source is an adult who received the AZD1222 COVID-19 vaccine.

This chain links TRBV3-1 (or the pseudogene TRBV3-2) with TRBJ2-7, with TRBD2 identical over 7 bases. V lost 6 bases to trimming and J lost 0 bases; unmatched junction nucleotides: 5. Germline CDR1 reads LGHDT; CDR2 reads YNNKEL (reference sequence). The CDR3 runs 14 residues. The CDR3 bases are TGTGCCAGCAGGGAGGCGGGGGTCTCCTACGAGCAGTACTTC. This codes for CASREAGVSYEQYF.

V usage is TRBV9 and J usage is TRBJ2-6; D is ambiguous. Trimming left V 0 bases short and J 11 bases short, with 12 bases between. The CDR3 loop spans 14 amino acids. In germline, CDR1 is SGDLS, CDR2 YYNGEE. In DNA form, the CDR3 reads TGTGCCAGCAGCGTAGAAACTCCCGGCCACGTCCTGACTTTC. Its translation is CASSVETPGHVLTF.

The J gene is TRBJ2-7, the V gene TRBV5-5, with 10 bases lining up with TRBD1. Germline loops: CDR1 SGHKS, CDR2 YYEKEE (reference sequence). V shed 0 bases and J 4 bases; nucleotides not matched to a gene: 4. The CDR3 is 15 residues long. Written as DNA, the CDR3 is TGTGCCAGCAGCTTGGGACAGGGGGCTTCTTACGAGCAGTACTTC. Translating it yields CASSLGQGASYEQYF.

As DNA, the CDR3 is TGTGCCAGCAGTCAAACGGAGATTAGCACAGATACGCAGTATTTT. Its protein product is CASSQTEISTDTQYF. The V call is TRBV4-2, the J call TRBJ2-3; D unclear. The CDR3 is 15 residues long. V gave up 6 bases and J gave up 0 bases, with 13 bases separating them. Germline CDR1 reads LGHNA; CDR2 reads YNFKEQ.

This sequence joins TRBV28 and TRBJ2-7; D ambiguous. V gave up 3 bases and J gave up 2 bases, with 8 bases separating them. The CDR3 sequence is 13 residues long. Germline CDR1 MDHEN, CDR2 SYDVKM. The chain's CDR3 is CASSFSTAYEQYF. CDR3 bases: TGTGCCAGCAGTTTCTCGACGGCCTACGAGCAGTACTTC. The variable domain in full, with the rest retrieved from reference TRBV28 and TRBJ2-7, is DVKVTQSSRYLVKRTGEKVFLECVQDMDHENMFWYRQDPGLGLRLIYFSYDVKMKEKGDIPEGYSVSREKKERFSLILESASTNQTSMYLCASSFSTAYEQYFGPGTRLTVT.

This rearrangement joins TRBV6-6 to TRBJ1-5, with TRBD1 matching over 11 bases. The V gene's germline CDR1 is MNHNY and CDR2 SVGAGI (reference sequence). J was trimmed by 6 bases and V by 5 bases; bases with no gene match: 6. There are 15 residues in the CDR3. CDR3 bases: TGTGCCAGCAGTCCGTGGACAGGGGGCAGTCAGCCCCAGCATTTT. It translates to CASSPWTGGSQPQHF.

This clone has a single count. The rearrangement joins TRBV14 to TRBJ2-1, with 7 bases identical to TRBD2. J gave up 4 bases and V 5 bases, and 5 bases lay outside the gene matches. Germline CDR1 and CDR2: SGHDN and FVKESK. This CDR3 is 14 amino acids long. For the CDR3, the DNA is TGTGCCAGCAGCTCCCGGGACTATTACAATGAGCAGTTCTTC. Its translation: CASSSRDYYNEQFF.

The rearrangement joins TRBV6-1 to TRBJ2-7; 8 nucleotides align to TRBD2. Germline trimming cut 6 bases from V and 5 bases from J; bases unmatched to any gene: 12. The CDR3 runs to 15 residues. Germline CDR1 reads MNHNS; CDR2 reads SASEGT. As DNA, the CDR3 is TGTGCCAGCAGCACGGGACTAGGGTTAGGCCACGAGCAGTACTTC. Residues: CASSTGLGLGHEQYF.

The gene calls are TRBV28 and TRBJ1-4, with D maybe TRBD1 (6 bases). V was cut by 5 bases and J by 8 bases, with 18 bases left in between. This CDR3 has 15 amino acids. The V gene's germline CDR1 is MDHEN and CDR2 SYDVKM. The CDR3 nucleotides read TGTGCCAGCAGTCCTGCGGGGGGCGCAAAGGAAAAACTGTTTTTT. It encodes CASSPAGGAKEKLFF.

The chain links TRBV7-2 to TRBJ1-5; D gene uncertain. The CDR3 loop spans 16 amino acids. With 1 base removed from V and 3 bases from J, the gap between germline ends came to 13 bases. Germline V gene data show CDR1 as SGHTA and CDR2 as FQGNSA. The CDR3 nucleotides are TGTGCCAGCAGCTTAGAGCAGTTTGGAGCCAATCAGCCCCAGCATTTT. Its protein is CASSLEQFGANQPQHF.

CDR3 protein: CASSLIPGLDTQYF. The DNA of the CDR3 is TGTGCCAGCAGCTTAATTCCGGGGTTGGATACGCAGTATTTT. The genes are TRBV7-3 and TRBJ2-3; TRBD2 might be the D (5 bases). The CDR3 consists of 14 residues. Trimming shortened V by 1 base and J by 6 bases, and 11 bases separated the two germline ends. The germline V gene has CDR1 SGHTA and CDR2 FQGTGA.

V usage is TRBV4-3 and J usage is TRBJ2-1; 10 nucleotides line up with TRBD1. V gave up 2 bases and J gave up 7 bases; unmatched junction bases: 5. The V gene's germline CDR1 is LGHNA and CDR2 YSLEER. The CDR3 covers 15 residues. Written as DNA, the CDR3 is TGCGCCAGCAGCCAACTCGGACAGGGGGGAAATGAGCAGTTCTTC. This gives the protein CASSQLGQGGNEQFF.

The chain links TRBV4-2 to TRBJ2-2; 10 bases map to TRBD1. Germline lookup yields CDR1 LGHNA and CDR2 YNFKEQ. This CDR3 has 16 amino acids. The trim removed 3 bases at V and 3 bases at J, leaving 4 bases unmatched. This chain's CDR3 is CASSQGQGLDTGELFF. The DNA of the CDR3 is TGTGCCAGCAGCCAGGGACAGGGGTTAGACACCGGGGAGCTGTTTTTT.

This CDR3 is CASSLSRSGANVLTF. CDR3 nucleotides: TGTGCCAGCAGTTTATCGCGATCTGGGGCCAACGTCCTGACTTTC. This chain links TRBV27 with TRBJ2-6; D not resolved. CDR3 length: 15 residues. The V and J ends lost 0 bases and 1 base respectively, with 4 bases between them. CDR1 MNHEY and CDR2 SMNVEV come from the germline V gene (reference sequence). The full variable domain, in which reference TRBV27 and TRBJ2-6 provide the parts outside the CDR3, is EAQVTQNPRYLITVTGKKLTVTCSQNMNHEYMSWYRQDPGLGLRQIYYSMNVEVTDKGDVPEGYKVSRKEKRNFPLILESPSPNQTSLYFCASSLSRSGANVLTFGAGSRLTVL.

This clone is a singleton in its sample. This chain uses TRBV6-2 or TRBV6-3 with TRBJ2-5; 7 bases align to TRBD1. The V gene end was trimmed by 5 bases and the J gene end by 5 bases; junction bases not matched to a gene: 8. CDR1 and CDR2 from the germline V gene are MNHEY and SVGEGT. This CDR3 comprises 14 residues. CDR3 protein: CASSKTGFGETQYF. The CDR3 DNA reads TGTGCCAGCAGTAAGACAGGGTTTGGGGAGACCCAGTACTTC.

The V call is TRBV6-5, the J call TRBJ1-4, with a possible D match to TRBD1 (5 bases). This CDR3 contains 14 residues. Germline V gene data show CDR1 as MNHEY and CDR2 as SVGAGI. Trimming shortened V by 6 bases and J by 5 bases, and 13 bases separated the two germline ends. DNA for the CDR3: TGTGCCAGCAGGTTAACAGGACAAAATGAAAAACTGTTTTTT. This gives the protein CASRLTGQNEKLFF.

CDR3 residues: CASRRDYSNTEAFF. CDR3 DNA sequence: TGTGCCAGCAGAAGGGACTATTCGAACACTGAAGCTTTCTTT. The gene calls are TRBV6-5 and TRBJ1-1; possibly TRBD1 for D (5 bases). The CDR3 is 14 amino acids. The V gene lost 6 bases and the J gene lost 1 base, with 12 bases spanning the gap. Germline CDR1 is MNHEY and CDR2 is SVGAGI.

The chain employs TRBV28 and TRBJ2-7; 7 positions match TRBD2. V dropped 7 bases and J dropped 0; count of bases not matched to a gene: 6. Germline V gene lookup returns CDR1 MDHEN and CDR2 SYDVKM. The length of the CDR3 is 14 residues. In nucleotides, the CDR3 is TGTGCCAGCATACGAGCGGGGACCTCCTACGAGCAGTACTTC. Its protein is CASIRAGTSYEQYF.

CDR3 sequence reads: CASSYSRDRNTEAFF. CDR3 DNA: TGTGCCAGCAGTTACAGCCGGGACAGGAACACTGAAGCTTTCTTT. The chain joins TRBV6-6 to TRBJ1-1; 7 nucleotides match TRBD1. The CDR3 has 15 residues. Germline V lookup: CDR1 MNHNY, CDR2 SVGAGI (reference sequence). With 2 bases clipped from V and 1 base from J, the junction kept 4 bases outside the gene matches.

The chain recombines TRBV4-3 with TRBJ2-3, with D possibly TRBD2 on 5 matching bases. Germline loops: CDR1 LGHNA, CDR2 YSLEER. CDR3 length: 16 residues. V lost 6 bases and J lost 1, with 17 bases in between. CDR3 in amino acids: CASSQQNGGGTDTQYF. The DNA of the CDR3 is TGCGCCAGCAGTCAACAAAATGGAGGTGGCACAGATACGCAGTATTTT.

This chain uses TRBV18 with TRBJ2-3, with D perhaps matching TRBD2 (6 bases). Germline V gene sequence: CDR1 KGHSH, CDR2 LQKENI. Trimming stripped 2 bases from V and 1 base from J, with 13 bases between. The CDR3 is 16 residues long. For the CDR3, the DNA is TGTGCCAGCTCACCATTTACGGGAGTGGGCACAGATACGCAGTATTTT. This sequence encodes CASSPFTGVGTDTQYF.

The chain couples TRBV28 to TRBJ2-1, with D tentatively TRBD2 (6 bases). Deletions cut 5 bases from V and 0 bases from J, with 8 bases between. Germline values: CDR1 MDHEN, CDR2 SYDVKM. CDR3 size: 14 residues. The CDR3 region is CASSGGVSYNEQFF. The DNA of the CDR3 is TGTGCCAGCAGTGGCGGGGTCTCCTACAATGAGCAGTTCTTC.

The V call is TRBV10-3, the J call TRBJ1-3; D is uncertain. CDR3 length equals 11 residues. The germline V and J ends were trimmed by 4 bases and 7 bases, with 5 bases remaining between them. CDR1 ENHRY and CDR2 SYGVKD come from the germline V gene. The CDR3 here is CAISAPNTIYF. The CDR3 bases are TGTGCCATCAGTGCGCCGAACACCATATATTTT.

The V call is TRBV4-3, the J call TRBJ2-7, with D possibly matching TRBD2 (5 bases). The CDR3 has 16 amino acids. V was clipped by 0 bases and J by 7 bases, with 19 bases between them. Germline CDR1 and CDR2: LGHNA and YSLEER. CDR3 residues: CASSQDLRAGGFEQYF. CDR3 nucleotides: TGCGCCAGCAGCCAAGATTTGCGGGCCGGAGGCTTTGAGCAGTACTTC.

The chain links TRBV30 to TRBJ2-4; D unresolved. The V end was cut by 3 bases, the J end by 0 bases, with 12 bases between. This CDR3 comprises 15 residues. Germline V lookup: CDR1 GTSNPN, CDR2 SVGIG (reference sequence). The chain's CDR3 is CAWSVRRLAKNIQYF. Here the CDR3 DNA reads TGTGCCTGGAGCGTCAGAAGACTAGCCAAAAACATTCAGTACTTC.

The CDR3 DNA sequence: TGTGCCAGCAGTTTTATCTCAGGGGGCGATCAGCCCCAGCATTTT. It is translated as CASSFISGGDQPQHF. This chain uses TRBV28 with TRBJ1-5, with 8 bases identical to TRBD1. V lost 3 bases, J lost 5 bases, and 6 bases stayed unmatched. The CDR3 extends over 15 amino acids. Germline CDR1 is MDHEN and CDR2 is SYDVKM.

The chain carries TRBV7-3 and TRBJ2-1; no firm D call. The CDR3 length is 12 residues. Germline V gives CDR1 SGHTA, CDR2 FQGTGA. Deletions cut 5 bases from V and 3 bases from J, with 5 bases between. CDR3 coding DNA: TGTGCCAGCAGCCCGGACTACAATGAGCAGTTCTTC. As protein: CASSPDYNEQFF.

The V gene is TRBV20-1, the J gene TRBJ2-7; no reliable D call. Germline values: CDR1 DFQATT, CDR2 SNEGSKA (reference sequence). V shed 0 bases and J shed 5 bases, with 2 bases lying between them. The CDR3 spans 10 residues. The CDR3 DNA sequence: TGCAGTGCTAGAGAGCACGAGCAGTACTTC. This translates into CSAREHEQYF.

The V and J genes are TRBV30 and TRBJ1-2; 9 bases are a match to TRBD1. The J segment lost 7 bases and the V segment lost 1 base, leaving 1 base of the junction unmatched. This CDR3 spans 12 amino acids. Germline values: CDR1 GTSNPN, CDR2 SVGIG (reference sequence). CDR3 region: CAWSADRGGYTF. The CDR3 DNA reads TGTGCCTGGAGTGCGGACAGGGGTGGCTACACCTTC.